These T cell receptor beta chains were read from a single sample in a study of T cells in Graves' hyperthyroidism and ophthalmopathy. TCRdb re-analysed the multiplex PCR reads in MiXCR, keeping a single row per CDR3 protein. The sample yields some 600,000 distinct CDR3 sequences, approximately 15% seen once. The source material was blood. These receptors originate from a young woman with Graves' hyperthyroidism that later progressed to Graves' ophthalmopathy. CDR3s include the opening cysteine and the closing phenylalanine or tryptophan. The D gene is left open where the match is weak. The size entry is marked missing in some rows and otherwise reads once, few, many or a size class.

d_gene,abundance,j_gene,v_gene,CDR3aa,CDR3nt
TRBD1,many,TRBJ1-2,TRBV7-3,CASSPPGQGVDYGYTF,TGTGCCAGCAGCCCCCCGGGTCAGGGGGTGGACTATGGCTACACCTTC
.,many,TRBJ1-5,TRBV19,CASSMLKGEDQPQHF,TGTGCCAGTAGTATGTTGAAAGGGGAGGATCAGCCCCAGCATTTT
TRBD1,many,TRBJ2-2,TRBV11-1,CASSLTGPPSGELFF,TGTGCCAGCAGCTTGACAGGGCCCCCGTCCGGGGAGCTGTTTTTT
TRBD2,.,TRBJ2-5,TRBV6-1,CASSGLAGGPKEETQYF,TGTGCCAGCAGTGGACTAGCGGGAGGGCCGAAGGAAGAGACCCAGTACTTC
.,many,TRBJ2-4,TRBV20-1,CSAVGQAKNIQYF,TGCAGTGCAGTAGGCCAAGCCAAAAACATTCAGTACTTC
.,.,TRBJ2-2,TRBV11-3,CASSPWTDLNTGELFF,TGTGCCAGCAGCCCCTGGACAGACCTAAACACCGGGGAGCTGTTTTTT
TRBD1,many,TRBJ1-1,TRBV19,CASSIGGGVYTEAFF,TGTGCCAGTAGTATAGGAGGGGGCGTATACACTGAAGCTTTCTTT
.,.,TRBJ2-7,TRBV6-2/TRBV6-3,CASSGRVGEQYF,TGTGCCAGCAGTGGAAGGGTTGGCGAGCAGTACTTC
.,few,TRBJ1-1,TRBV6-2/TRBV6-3,CASSRGGGPDTEAFF,TGTGCCAGCAGCCGAGGGGGGGGTCCGGACACTGAAGCTTTCTTT
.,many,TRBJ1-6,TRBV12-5,CASGPAGGSSPLHF,TGTGCTAGTGGTCCAGCAGGTGGTAGTTCACCCCTCCACTTT
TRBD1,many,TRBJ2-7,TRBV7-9,CASSRRDRGGEQYF,TGTGCCAGCAGCCGCCGGGACAGGGGAGGGGAGCAGTACTTC
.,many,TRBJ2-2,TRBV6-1,CASSEWGRSGELFF,TGTGCCAGCAGTGAGTGGGGGAGATCCGGGGAGCTGTTTTTT
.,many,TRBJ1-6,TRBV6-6,CASSYSIASPLHF,TGTGCCAGCAGTTACTCAATTGCTTCACCCCTCCACTTT
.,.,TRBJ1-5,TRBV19,CASSGTYQPQHF,TGTGCCAGTAGTGGGACCTATCAGCCCCAGCATTTT
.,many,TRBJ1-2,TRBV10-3,CAITRGADYGYTF,TGTGCCATCACTCGGGGCGCCGACTATGGCTACACCTTC
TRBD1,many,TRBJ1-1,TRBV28,CASRATGGNTEAFF,TGTGCCAGCAGGGCGACAGGGGGGAACACTGAAGCTTTCTTT
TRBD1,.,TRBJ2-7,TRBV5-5,CASSLTGQGAGEQYF,TGTGCCAGCAGCTTAACTGGACAGGGGGCTGGGGAGCAGTACTTC
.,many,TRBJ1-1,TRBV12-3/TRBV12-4,CASSYSTEAFF,TGTGCCAGCAGTTACAGCACTGAAGCTTTCTTT
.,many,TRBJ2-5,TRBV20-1,CSARIMEETQYF,TGCAGTGCTAGAATTATGGAAGAGACCCAGTACTTC
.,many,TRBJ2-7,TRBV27,CASSYGSRDEQYF,TGTGCCAGCAGTTACGGGTCGCGGGACGAGCAGTACTTC
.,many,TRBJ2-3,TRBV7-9,CASSLSGGDTQYF,TGTGCCAGCAGCTTAAGTGGGGGAGATACGCAGTATTTT
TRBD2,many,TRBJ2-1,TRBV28,CASTVAGGPSLNEQFF,TGTGCCAGCACCGTAGCGGGAGGGCCAAGTCTCAATGAGCAGTTCTTC
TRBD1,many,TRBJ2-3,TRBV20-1,CSVPGGDGDTQYF,TGCAGTGTCCCAGGGGGAGACGGAGATACGCAGTATTTT
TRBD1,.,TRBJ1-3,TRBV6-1,CASSKDSVGTASLLSGNTIYF,TGTGCCAGCAGTAAGGATTCAGTCGGGACAGCAAGTTTACTCTCTGGAAACACCATATATTTT
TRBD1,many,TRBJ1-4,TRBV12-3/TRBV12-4,CASSHQMSGTVGEKLFF,TGTGCCAGCAGTCACCAGATGAGCGGGACAGTCGGTGAAAAACTGTTTTTT
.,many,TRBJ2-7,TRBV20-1,CSASRVVDYEQYF,TGCAGTGCAAGCAGGGTGGTCGACTACGAGCAGTACTTC
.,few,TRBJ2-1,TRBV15,CATSRDTAANEQFF,TGTGCCACCAGCAGAGATACGGCAGCGAATGAGCAGTTCTTC
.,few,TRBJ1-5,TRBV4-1,CASSPGFLYSNQPQHF,TGCGCCAGCAGCCCGGGATTCCTTTATAGCAATCAGCCCCAGCATTTT
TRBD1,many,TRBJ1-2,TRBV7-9,CASSRQGGDGYTF,TGTGCCAGCAGCCGACAGGGAGGGGATGGCTACACCTTC
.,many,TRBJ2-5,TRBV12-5,CASGLVGETQYF,TGTGCTAGTGGTTTGGTAGGGGAGACCCAGTACTTC
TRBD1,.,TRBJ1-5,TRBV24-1,CATGGTGGKHF,TGTGCCACTGGTGGGACAGGGGGAAAGCATTTT
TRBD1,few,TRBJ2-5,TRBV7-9,CASSFGPPDRVRETQYF,TGTGCCAGCAGCTTTGGTCCACCGGACAGGGTTAGGGAGACCCAGTACTTC
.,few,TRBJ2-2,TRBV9,CASSVVMQGGELFF,TGTGCCAGCAGCGTAGTTATGCAGGGCGGGGAGCTGTTTTTT
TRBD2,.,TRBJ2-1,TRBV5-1,CASSGVLAGYRGDNEQFF,TGCGCCAGCAGCGGGGTGCTAGCGGGATACAGGGGCGACAATGAGCAGTTCTTC
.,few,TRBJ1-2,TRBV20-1,CSARDLSGQYDYTF,TGCAGTGCTAGAGACCTTTCTGGACAGTATGACTACACCTTC
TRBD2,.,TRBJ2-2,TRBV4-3,CASSQGRLAGPGELFF,TGCGCCAGCAGCCAAGGGAGGCTAGCGGGACCCGGGGAGCTGTTTTTT
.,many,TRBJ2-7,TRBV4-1,CASSQERAYEQYF,TGTGCCAGCAGCCAAGAACGAGCCTACGAGCAGTACTTC